This T cell receptor (beta chain) was retrieved from a study of T cells in Graves' hyperthyroidism and ophthalmopathy. With duration under 3 months, ophthalmopathy was active: Clinical Activity Score at least 3, NOSPECS at least 4. J lost 0 bases, V lost 7 bases, and 4 bases had no gene match. Germline V gene lookup returns CDR1 MNHNS and CDR2 SASEGT. This CDR3 region has 14 residues. This clonotype has a count of ten or more. RNA transcripts were the template for amplifying TCR beta CDR3 regions. The HTBI primer set was used in a first-round RT-PCR of the TCR CDR3. TCRdb redid the calling of the multiplex PCR reads with MiXCR, one entry per CDR3 protein. Here the sample spans approximately 600,000 distinct CDR3 sequences, around 15% being singletons.

This chain connects TRBV6-1 to TRBJ1-2; 8 nucleotides match TRBD1. The sequence was obtained from a woman aged 40 to 55 with Graves' ophthalmopathy. The material sequenced was blood. In nucleotides, the CDR3 is TGTGCCAGCATGGGGACAGGCGCTAACTATGGCTACACCTTC. Translated: CASMGTGANYGYTF.